A selection of T cell receptor beta chains follows, all from one sample in a study of cytomegalovirus exposure and HLA in healthy donors. The protocol was immunoSEQ multiplex PCR, while the TCRdb copy is restricted to in-frame clones and leaves out a portion. The repertoire holds 100,000 to 150,000 clones, with over 70% as singletons. Sequenced material: PBMCs. These receptors came from a man aged 18 to 35 in good health and CMV-seropositive. Both conserved end residues are part of each CDR3.

>TRBV27|TRBJ2-1
CASSLPGRGYNEQFF
>TRBV10-3|TRBJ2-7
CAITRTSGRGYEQYF
>TRBV9|TRBJ2-7
CASSVGLGAREQYF
>TRBV5-4|TRBJ2-2
CASSSTGGPGELFF
>TRBV19|TRBJ1-2
CASTPGRGKGYTF
>TRBV7-2|TRBJ2-7
CASSLLAGFYEQYF
>TRBV12-5|TRBJ1-6
CASGLSGLTYNSPLHF
>TRBV5-4|TRBJ2-5
CASSRRDRRDQETQYF
>TRBV4-1|TRBJ2-1
CASSRETSGQSYNEQFF
>TRBV19|TRBJ1-2
CASSTRQGQGISYGYTF
>TRBV11-3|TRBJ2-3
CASSSSGSTDTQYF
>TRBV4-3|TRBJ2-1
CASSPLGLAGEQFF
>TRBV7-9|TRBJ2-1
CASSTLAGRLNNEQFF
>TRBV2|TRBJ2-5
CASSEETGFGQETQYF
>TRBV7-9|TRBJ2-3
CASSFENIVDTQYF
>TRBV25-1|TRBJ2-7
CASSSPTGYEQYF
>TRBV9|TRBJ2-1
CASSTHRGESNEQFF
>TRBV5-1|TRBJ1-2
CASSLEGVGRNGYTF
>TRBV27|TRBJ2-5
CASSPRLVQETQYF
>TRBV6-5|TRBJ1-4
CASSFTGENEKLFF
>TRBV9|TRBJ2-2
CASSVAFRDGELFF
>TRBV6-5|TRBJ2-3
CASSYSTLGGTDTQYF
>TRBV27|TRBJ2-7
CASSSGDFRYEQYF